One and the same sample provided the 13 T cell receptor beta chains below, sequenced in a study of untreated major depressive disorder. Some clones are missing from TCRdb's copy, which holds only in-frame ones; the method was immunoSEQ multiplex PCR. The sample shows 20,000 to 25,000 clones, 89% of them seen only once. Source material: CD4+ T cells from PBMCs. These receptors all come from a woman aged 35 to 49 in good health.

The CDR3 nucleotides read TGTGCCAGCAGCTTAGATCGGCGGGGCTACACCTTC. Translated, it gives CASSLDRRGYTF. The chain combines TRBV7-8 with TRBJ1-2; D remains ambiguous. V was pared by 1 base and J by 8 bases, with 8 bases between. The CDR3 is 12 residues long. Germline V gives CDR1 SGHVS, CDR2 FQNEAQ.

The chain employs TRBV29-1 and TRBJ1-2; D is uncertain. Germline values: CDR1 SQVTM, CDR2 ANQGSEA. CDR3 length equals 12 residues. V lost 4 bases to trimming and J lost 4 bases, with 10 bases between them. The CDR3 DNA sequence: TGCAGCGTTGTGTCGAGAATCTATGGCTACACCTTC. Residues: CSVVSRIYGYTF.

The count of this clone is one. The rearrangement links TRBV5-4 to TRBJ1-6; D may be TRBD1 (5 bases). This CDR3 has 17 amino acids. V was shortened by 0 bases and J by 9 bases, with 19 bases between the two germline ends. Per the germline V gene, CDR1 is SGHNT and CDR2 is YYREEE (reference sequence). The DNA for the CDR3 is TGTGCCAGCAGCTTGGCATGGGGGACTAAATCAGGTTCACCCCTCCACTTT. Protein sequence: CASSLAWGTKSGSPLHF.

The V and J genes are TRBV30 and TRBJ1-1; D gene ambiguous. V dropped 3 bases and J dropped 3 bases, with 11 bases sitting between them. Germline V CDR1 and CDR2: GTSNPN, SVGIG (reference sequence). The CDR3 is made up of 13 amino acids. CDR3 amino acids: CAWSAGSYTEAFF. The CDR3 region has the DNA TGTGCCTGGAGCGCAGGATCCTACACTGAAGCTTTCTTT.

The CDR3 sequence is CAWSRGLGETQYF. CDR3 DNA sequence: TGTGCCTGGAGTCGGGGGCTTGGGGAGACCCAGTACTTC. The chain joins TRBV30 to TRBJ2-5; D is perhaps TRBD1 or TRBD2 (6 bases each). Germline values: CDR1 GTSNPN, CDR2 SVGIG (reference sequence). The CDR3 sequence is 13 residues long. The V and J ends lost 2 bases and 5 bases respectively, with 12 bases between them.

V is TRBV2 and J is TRBJ1-4; no definite D call. This CDR3 is 14 amino acids long. Germline values: CDR1 SNHLY, CDR2 FYNNEI. The V gene lost 2 bases and the J gene lost 7 bases, with 11 bases spanning the gap. For the CDR3, the DNA is TGTGCCAGCAGTGAATGGCAGGCAATTGAAAAACTGTTTTTT. Its protein product is CASSEWQAIEKLFF.

V gene TRBV7-2 combines with J gene TRBJ1-2, with D possibly being TRBD1 (6 bases). CDR3 length: 14 residues. V was shortened by 5 bases and J by 8 bases, with 18 bases between the two germline ends. Germline CDR1 SGHTA, CDR2 FQGNSA. The CDR3 nucleotides are TGTGCCAGCAGCACCGAGGGGGGCTATAGCGGCTACACCTTC. It encodes CASSTEGGYSGYTF.

V is TRBV29-1 and J is TRBJ2-7, with 11 bases matching TRBD2. With 6 bases clipped from V and 2 bases from J, the junction kept 6 bases outside the gene matches. Germline V gene data show CDR1 as SQVTM and CDR2 as ANQGSEA. The CDR3 is 14 residues long. In nucleotides, the CDR3 is TGCAGCGTGACTAGACTAGCGGGAACCTACGAGCAGTACTTC. Translated: CSVTRLAGTYEQYF.

The table lists this clone with a count of one. The V gene is TRBV6-1, the J gene TRBJ2-3; D remains ambiguous. Germline values: CDR1 MNHNS, CDR2 SASEGT. This CDR3 contains 14 residues. V gave up 3 bases and J gave up 1 base, with 8 bases separating them. The CDR3 nucleotides are TGTGCCAGCAGTGAGCCAGCCCGCACAGATACGCAGTATTTT. Encoded protein: CASSEPARTDTQYF.

V and J are TRBV6-1 and TRBJ1-2; D is unclear. V was shortened by 3 bases and J by 4 bases, with 6 bases between the two germline ends. Germline V gene data show CDR1 as MNHNS and CDR2 as SASEGT. The CDR3 totals 12 residues. The CDR3 coding sequence is TGTGCCAGCAGTGAGGAGGGCTATGGCTACACCTTC. Translated, it gives CASSEEGYGYTF.

The rearrangement joins TRBV4-1 to TRBJ2-7, with TRBD2 identical over 10 bases. The CDR3 is made up of 16 amino acids. The V gene's germline CDR1 is MGHRA and CDR2 YSYEKL. Trimming removed 1 base from V and 0 bases from J; junction bases left unmatched: 3. The CDR3 DNA is TGCGCCAGCAGCCAAGGTACTAGCGGGAACTCCTACGAGCAGTACTTC. This gives the protein CASSQGTSGNSYEQYF.

The rearrangement links TRBV20-1 to TRBJ2-5; D is undetermined. Germline values: CDR1 DFQATT, CDR2 SNEGSKA (reference sequence). V was clipped by 4 bases and J by 8 bases, with 11 bases between them. The CDR3 has 11 amino acids. CDR3 DNA sequence: TGCAGTGCTACAGAGGTCCTAACCCAGTACTTC. It translates to CSATEVLTQYF.

This chain links TRBV27 with TRBJ1-6; 9 bases match TRBD1. The CDR3 runs to 15 residues. In germline, CDR1 is MNHEY, CDR2 SMNVEV (reference sequence). Trimming at V came to 4 bases and at J to 7 bases, leaving 5 bases not matched to a gene. The CDR3 bases are TGTGCCAGCAGTTCCAGGACAGGGGAAAATTCACCCCTCCACTTT. Protein sequence: CASSSRTGENSPLHF.